A single sample gave rise to the 32 T cell receptor beta chains below, sequenced in a study of beta chain features in type 1 diabetes listed by TCRdb under 2018. The library came from the immunoSEQ multiplex PCR assay. The High Capacity cDNA Reverse Transcription Kit was used to reverse transcribe all of the isolated RNA, meaning that expressed TCRB transcripts were what got sequenced. The source is immuneACCESS, and TCRdb retained only in-frame sequences with V and J called. Part of the clones is not carried over; for the studies checked, unresolved V genes explain less than half of this, and the remainder is unexplained. Within this sample are about 260,000 clones, with around 24% of them counted one time only. The top ten clones comprise more than 0.009% of the sample. The antigens these receptors bind are not known. What the study reported, not specific to this receptor: Type 1 diabetes patients showed a moderate but significant shortening of TCRB CDR3 length in all four CD4+ subsets.

The sample taken for sequencing was naive CD4+ T cells from blood. The intended sense of this specimen's cell subset or site label: true naive CD4+ T cells. The receptors derive from a woman aged 30 to 39 with type 1 diabetes.

The rearrangement joins TRBV30 to TRBJ1-5; D gene uncertain. Trimming removed 7 bases at V and 6 bases at J, with 10 bases between. CDR1 and CDR2 from the germline V gene are GTSNPN and SVGIG (reference sequence). The CDR3 has 11 residues. CDR3 protein: CASGRGQPQHF. As DNA, the CDR3 is TGTGCCTCGGGCCGGGGTCAGCCCCAGCATTTT.

This rearrangement joins TRBV29-1 to TRBJ2-1, with 9 bases that match TRBD1. CDR3 size: 14 residues. CDR1 and CDR2 from the germline V gene are SQVTM and ANQGSEA. Germline trimming cut 3 bases from V and 8 bases from J; bases unmatched to any gene: 8. CDR3 nucleotide sequence: TGCAGCGTTGATTCCGGGACAGGGTTTTATGAGCAGTTCTTC. It yields the protein CSVDSGTGFYEQFF.

This chain connects TRBV18 to TRBJ2-7; TRBD1 matches 8 bases. Trimming took 5 bases from V and 3 from J; bases not matched to a gene: 9. The germline V gene encodes CDR1 KGHSH and CDR2 LQKENI. The CDR3 totals 15 residues. The CDR3 loop reads CASSADREGIYEQYF. CDR3 coding DNA: TGTGCCAGCTCAGCGGACAGGGAAGGCATCTACGAGCAGTACTTC. Complete variable domain (other parts from reference TRBV18 and TRBJ2-7): NAGVMQNPRHLVRRRGQEARLRCSPMKGHSHVYWYRQLPEEGLKFMVYLQKENIIDESGMPKERFSAEFPKEGPSILRIQQVVRGDSAAYFCASSADREGIYEQYFGPGTRLTVT.

The rearrangement links TRBV7-9 to TRBJ1-2; D gene unclear. Germline lookup yields CDR1 SEHNR and CDR2 FQNEAQ (reference sequence). The CDR3 has 14 amino acids. V was cut by 6 bases and J by 4 bases, with 15 bases left in between. The DNA for the CDR3 is TGTGCCAGCAGTCCCTACTATGGCTCCTATGGCTACACCTTC. Its translation: CASSPYYGSYGYTF.

The rearrangement uses TRBV5-6 and TRBJ2-7; D uncertain. Germline assignment: CDR1 SGHDT and CDR2 YYEEEE. V was pared by 7 bases and J by 0 bases, with 14 bases between. There are 14 residues in the CDR3. The CDR3 nucleotides are TGTGCCAGCGCCGAGATTAGCAGCTCCTACGAGCAGTACTTC. It codes for CASAEISSSYEQYF.

The chain couples TRBV5-6 to TRBJ2-3, with D tentatively TRBD1 (5 bases). The germline V and J ends were trimmed by 6 bases and 2 bases, with 10 bases remaining between them. Germline V gene data show CDR1 as SGHDT and CDR2 as YYEEEE. The CDR3 runs to 13 residues. The CDR3 loop reads CASTDRPTDTQYF. For the CDR3, the DNA is TGTGCCAGCACCGACAGACCCACAGATACGCAGTATTTT.

The CDR3 is CASSQDLPYRGGYTIYF. DNA for the CDR3: TGCGCCAGCAGCCAAGATCTACCCTATAGGGGGGGATACACCATATATTTT. The chain is built from TRBV4-1 and TRBJ1-3; weak D call: TRBD1 (6 bases). V was trimmed by 0 bases and J by 8 bases, leaving 20 bases between them. The CDR3 has 17 amino acids. Germline lookup yields CDR1 MGHRA and CDR2 YSYEKL.

This chain links TRBV5-1 with TRBJ2-5; 7 nucleotides match TRBD1. The CDR3 totals 14 residues. Germline V gene lookup returns CDR1 SGHRS and CDR2 YFSETQ. The J segment lost 2 bases and the V segment lost 1 base, leaving 2 bases of the junction unmatched. This CDR3 is CASSLTGAQETQYF. The CDR3 DNA follows: TGCGCCAGCAGCTTGACAGGGGCGCAAGAGACCCAGTACTTC.

The chain combines TRBV5-1 with TRBJ1-1, with D possibly TRBD1 on 6 matching bases. The germline gives CDR1 SGHRS, CDR2 YFSETQ. V lost 3 bases to trimming and J lost 0 bases, with 15 bases between them. The CDR3 has 16 residues. In DNA, the CDR3 is TGCGCCAGCAGCTCCCTAGGGGGGGCCATGAACACTGAAGCTTTCTTT. This sequence encodes CASSSLGGAMNTEAFF.

This clone was detected a few times. The J gene is TRBJ2-3, the V gene TRBV19; 10 bases agree with TRBD2. V lost 4 bases, J lost 5 bases, and 3 bases stayed unmatched. This CDR3 has 14 residues. CDR1 and CDR2 (germline): LNHDA, SQIVND (reference sequence). The CDR3 DNA reads as TGTGCCAGTAGTAGGACTAGCGGAGAAGATACGCAGTATTTT. It specifies CASSRTSGEDTQYF.

This sequence joins TRBV29-1 and TRBJ1-2; the match to TRBD1 covers 10 bases. J lost 7 bases, V lost 5 bases, and 10 bases had no gene match. The CDR3 is 14 residues long. Germline assignment: CDR1 SQVTM and CDR2 ANQGSEA. CDR3 loop: CSVQRDRGNAGYTF. The DNA of the CDR3 is TGCAGCGTTCAACGGGACAGGGGTAACGCTGGCTACACCTTC.

This chain's CDR3 is CASSPPGATNEKLFF. DNA of the CDR3: TGTGCCAGCTCCCCCCCGGGGGCAACTAATGAAAAACTGTTTTTT. V and J are TRBV18 and TRBJ1-4, with a tentative D call TRBD1 (5 bases). In germline, CDR1 is KGHSH, CDR2 LQKENI. Trimming removed 6 bases at V and 0 bases at J, with 11 bases between. The CDR3 consists of 15 residues.

The rearrangement links TRBV29-1 to TRBJ2-5; D possibly corresponds to TRBD1 (5 bases). The CDR3 length is 14 residues. V lost 5 bases and J lost 0, with 13 bases in between. Germline V gene sequence: CDR1 SQVTM, CDR2 ANQGSEA. The CDR3 DNA follows: TGCAGCGTTTTTCCAGGGAATTACCAAGAGACCCAGTACTTC. Encoded protein: CSVFPGNYQETQYF.

There are a few counts of this clone. V gene TRBV6-5 combines with J gene TRBJ2-1; the D gene is possibly TRBD1 (6 bases). CDR3 length: 15 residues. The V and J ends lost 0 bases and 8 bases respectively, with 14 bases between them. Germline-derived CDR1 and CDR2 are MNHEY and SVGAGI. The CDR3 loop reads CASSYSNRAWDEQFF. The CDR3 region has the DNA TGTGCCAGCAGTTACTCGAACAGGGCATGGGATGAGCAGTTCTTC.

The V gene is TRBV7-2, the J gene TRBJ2-1; 13 bases are shared with TRBD2. V was clipped by 5 bases and J by 2 bases; unmatched bases: 9. CDR1 SGHTA and CDR2 FQGNSA come from the germline V gene. The CDR3 is 18 amino acids. The CDR3 sequence: CASSPRPLAGGPYNEQFF. CDR3 bases: TGTGCCAGCAGCCCACGGCCACTAGCGGGAGGGCCCTACAATGAGCAGTTCTTC. The complete variable domain, with remaining parts taken from reference TRBV7-2 and TRBJ2-1, reads GAGVSQSPSNKVTEKGKDVELRCDPISGHTALYWYRQSLGQGLEFLIYFQGNSAPDKSGLPSDRFSAERTGGSVSTLTIQRTQQEDSAVYLCASSPRPLAGGPYNEQFFGPGTRLTVL.

The chain uses TRBV29-1 and TRBJ2-3; 9 bases match TRBD1. V was clipped by 7 bases and J by 4 bases; unmatched bases: 9. In germline, CDR1 is SQVTM, CDR2 ANQGSEA. The CDR3 sequence is 14 residues long. The DNA of the CDR3 is TGCAGCGCCTCCGGGACAGGGAGAGCAGATACGCAGTATTTT. Encoded protein: CSASGTGRADTQYF.

The chain is built from TRBV23-1 and TRBJ1-5, with TRBD1 as a possible D gene (6 bases). TRBV23-1 qualifies as an ORF whose function is uncertain. The CDR3 loop spans 18 amino acids. The V gene lost 0 bases and the J gene lost 1 base, with 16 bases spanning the gap. As DNA, the CDR3 is TGCGCCAGCAGTCAATCGGGACACGAAGTTGAGAGCAATCAGCCCCAGCATTTT. Translation gives CASSQSGHEVESNQPQHF.

The chain uses TRBV20-1 and TRBJ2-4, with D possibly TRBD1 on 5 matching bases. Germline CDR1 is DFQATT and CDR2 is SNEGSKA (reference sequence). The V end lost 7 bases, the J end lost 8 bases, and 12 bases lay between the germline ends. This CDR3 is 11 amino acids long. Written as DNA, the CDR3 is TGCAGTGGAGTCAGGGTGGACATTCAGTACTTC. This sequence encodes CSGVRVDIQYF.

This clone was observed a handful of times. The chain couples TRBV5-4 to TRBJ2-5; 16 bases align to TRBD2. CDR3 length: 16 amino acids. Germline CDR1 SGHNT, CDR2 YYREEE (reference sequence). The V segment lost 7 bases and the J segment 5 bases; nucleotides outside the gene matches: 8. The CDR3 spells CASSGLAGGPGETQYF. In DNA, the CDR3 is TGTGCCAGCTCGGGACTAGCGGGAGGGCCGGGGGAGACCCAGTACTTC.

This clone was seen only once. The chain has TRBV29-1 and TRBJ1-2, with TRBD1 identical over 10 bases. Germline CDR1 SQVTM, CDR2 ANQGSEA. J was trimmed by 7 bases and V by 3 bases; bases with no gene match: 11. CDR3 length: 15 amino acids. CDR3 coding DNA: TGCAGCGTTGAGCACCGGGACAGGGGATTACGTGGCTACACCTTC. Translation gives CSVEHRDRGLRGYTF.

This clone was detected a few times. The CDR3: CATSRPGTSFEQYF. In DNA form, the CDR3 reads TGTGCCACCAGCCGACCGGGGACTAGCTTTGAGCAGTACTTC. This sequence joins TRBV15 and TRBJ2-7, with 9 nucleotides matching TRBD2. Germline-derived CDR1 and CDR2 are LNHNV and YYDKDF (reference sequence). The CDR3 runs to 14 residues. V shed 5 bases and J 7 bases; nucleotides not matched to a gene: 9.

V gene TRBV19 combines with J gene TRBJ2-3; 7 bases are a match to TRBD2. Germline V gene data show CDR1 as LNHDA and CDR2 as SQIVND (reference sequence). The CDR3 contains 13 residues. The CDR3, as DNA: TGTGCGTCCCATCGGGCGGGAGAAGATACGCAGTATTTT. This sequence encodes CASHRAGEDTQYF.

The V call is TRBV9, the J call TRBJ2-2, with TRBD1 matching 7 bases. The CDR3 runs 15 residues. With 2 bases clipped from V and 4 bases from J, the junction kept 5 bases outside the gene matches. The germline CDR1 and CDR2 sequences are SGDLS and YYNGEE. Written as DNA, the CDR3 is TGTGCCAGCAGCGTGAGGGACAGCCCCACCGGGGAGCTGTTTTTT. As protein: CASSVRDSPTGELFF.

The J gene is TRBJ2-4, the V gene TRBV7-8; TRBD2 is a possible D gene (6 bases). The germline CDR1 and CDR2 sequences are SGHVS and FQNEAQ. Trimming shortened V by 3 bases and J by 7 bases, and 13 bases separated the two germline ends. The CDR3 has 14 residues. The CDR3 DNA reads as TGTGCCAGCAGCTTCATATCTCGGGGGAACATTCAGTACTTC. It yields the protein CASSFISRGNIQYF.

This clone was counted only a few times. The chain combines TRBV10-3 with TRBJ2-3; TRBD2 matches 16 bases. The germline V gene encodes CDR1 ENHRY and CDR2 SYGVKD. J lost 5 bases, V lost 7 bases, and 6 bases had no gene match. This CDR3 comprises 16 residues. The CDR3 loop reads CAITPGTSGRGDTQYF. CDR3 in DNA: TGTGCCATCACTCCCGGGACTAGCGGGAGGGGAGATACGCAGTATTTT.

V gene TRBV11-2 combines with J gene TRBJ2-3; possibly TRBD2 for D (6 bases). The CDR3 contains 17 residues. Germline loops: CDR1 SGHAT, CDR2 FQNNGV. Trimming removed 1 base from V and 0 bases from J, with 14 bases in between. The CDR3: CASSLAISGTSTDTQYF. The CDR3 bases are TGTGCCAGCAGCTTAGCAATTAGCGGAACTAGCACAGATACGCAGTATTTT.

This clone was detected a few times. The CDR3 sequence is CASSNGQGGLENQPQHF. The CDR3 nucleotides are TGTGCCAGTAGTAATGGACAGGGGGGTTTGGAGAATCAGCCCCAGCATTTT. This rearrangement joins TRBV19 to TRBJ1-5, with 10 positions matching TRBD1. Germline CDR1 reads LNHDA; CDR2 reads SQIVND (reference sequence). The V gene end was trimmed by 4 bases and the J gene end by 4 bases; junction bases not matched to a gene: 10. This CDR3 is built from 17 residues.

This clone occurred a few times. V is TRBV25-1 and J is TRBJ2-5, with 9 bases lining up with TRBD1. The V segment lost 4 bases and the J segment 4 bases; nucleotides outside the gene matches: 1. Germline V gives CDR1 MGHDK, CDR2 SYGVNS. The CDR3 is 13 residues long. The CDR3 DNA reads as TGTGCCAGCAGTGTGACAGGGGGAGAGACCCAGTACTTC. It specifies CASSVTGGETQYF.

This clone was recorded once. At the DNA level, this CDR3 is encoded by other sequences in the same sample as well. V and J are TRBV7-9 and TRBJ2-5; TRBD2 matches 12 bases. Germline CDR1 and CDR2: SEHNR and FQNEAQ (reference sequence). The trim removed 5 bases at V and 2 bases at J, leaving 6 bases unmatched. The CDR3 length is 16 residues. CDR3 loop: CASSPRLAGDQETQYF. The CDR3, as DNA: TGTGCCAGCAGCCCTAGACTAGCGGGAGATCAAGAGACCCAGTACTTC.

This clone has a handful of counts. Other DNA sequences in the sample encode the same CDR3. The V and J genes are TRBV28 and TRBJ1-2; 9 bases fit TRBD1. Germline V gene sequence: CDR1 MDHEN, CDR2 SYDVKM. CDR3 size: 14 residues. V was pared by 4 bases and J by 3 bases, with 3 bases of the junction left unmatched. CDR3 bases: TGTGCCAGCAGTTCGGGACAGGGTGACTATGGCTACACCTTC. The encoded protein is CASSSGQGDYGYTF.

The chain joins TRBV15 to TRBJ2-7; 10 nucleotides agree with TRBD1. Trimming at V came to 0 bases and at J to 12 bases, leaving 5 bases not matched to a gene. From germline, CDR1 is LNHNV and CDR2 YYDKDF (reference sequence). This CDR3 is built from 13 residues. As DNA, the CDR3 is TGTGCCACCAGCAGAGAGGACAGGGGGTTCCGGTACTTC. The encoded protein is CATSREDRGFRYF. Filled out from reference TRBV15 and TRBJ2-7, the complete variable domain reads DAMVIQNPRYQVTQFGKPVTLSCSQTLNHNVMYWYQQKSSQAPKLLFHYYDKDFNNEADTPDNFQSRRPNTSFCFLDIRSPGLGDTAMYLCATSREDRGFRYFGPGTRLTVT.

In this sample, this clone turned up a few times. The chain uses TRBV23-1 and TRBJ2-7; TRBD2 matches 7 bases. TRBV23-1 is annotated as an ORF whose role is uncertain. The junction had 12 bases not matched to a gene; V was cut back by 2 bases and J by 2 bases. The CDR3 has 17 residues. CDR3: CASSQPRLGRETYEQYF. The CDR3 DNA reads TGCGCCAGCAGTCAACCCCGACTAGGGCGGGAGACCTACGAGCAGTACTTC.